This record covers a single TCR beta chain. It has no known antigen specificity. The record has no base qualities; no much larger clone is one base away. This sample is drawn from a study of immune aging and cytomegalovirus after organ transplant (dated by TCRdb to the early 2020s). For the study in its entirety: Three-drug immunosuppression with prednisone, tacrolimus, and mycophenolate was given to all transplant recipients.

V and J are trimmed by 5 bases and 5 bases, and the gene matches miss 8 bases of the junction. The CDR3 goes from the cysteine to the phenylalanine over 15 residues. Only the CDR3 DNA is retained, 45 bases long and in frame from the first base. The germline V gene encodes CDR1 SGHTA and CDR2 FQGNSA. Libraries came from single-cell sequencing. The instrument was an Illumina NovaSeq 6000. The BD Rhapsody Targeted mRNA and AbSeq Reagent Kit was used in a microwell format for cell capture and library preparation. Libraries covered TCR, sample tags, AbSeq, and targeted mRNA from the Human T-Cell Expression Panel plus custom TOX and TOX2 primers. An Illumina NovaSeq was used to sequence the libraries. Under the source paper's analysis protocol: The analysis covered about 9,800 cells in total, of which 7,000 to 8,500 were CD8 T cells and 4,000 to 5,000 were CD8 T cells with an identifiable TCR CDR3. The BD Rhapsody Targeted Analysis Pipeline, including V(D)J processing, was run on the Seven Bridges Genomics platform to process the raw data. Quality control, Sample Tag demultiplexing with Lex-BDSMK, clone identification with VDJ Explorer, and Seurat clustering were all done in SeqGeq 1.6.0. Clones comprising <1% of CD8 T cells were considered non-expanded; clones comprising >2.5% of the sample were considered clonal expansions. TCRdb reanalyzed the raw reads on its own, using fastp at Q25 for trimming and MiXCR for clone calling, and kept in-frame beta chains. When rows share a CDR3 protein, they turn into one entry using the most common DNA and genes. Here the V and J calls rest on TCRdb's processing, not on the authors' analysis. This sample gives fewer than 25,000 distinct CDR3 sequences in total; about a third of them show up just once. Less than 30% of the sample goes to the ten largest clones.

The time point label for this specimen denotes: five sample-tagged time points from pre-transplant (day -1) to day 368 post-transplant, pooled. Thawed PBMC were stimulated with a CMV IE-1 overlapping peptide library for over ten hours, with no transport inhibitors added. After being thawed and rested overnight, the cells were stimulated in R10 medium along with CD28/CD49d costimulation. The IE-1 peptide library was made up of 15-amino-acid peptides, each overlapping by 11 amino acids. Each time point was barcoded using BD Single-Cell Multiplexing Kit Sample Tags, after which the barcoded samples were pooled and stained with oligo-conjugated anti-CD45RA plus sorting antibodies. A BD FACSAria III was used to sort CMV-responsive CD8+CD137+ and CD4+CD154+ T cells at 4-way purity. Blood samples were drawn into EDTA vacutainers and processed by Ficoll gradient within 1-24 hours. What the authors observed across the whole study: Aged-phenotype cells increased post-transplant regardless of clone size, earlier in large clones (days 200-264) than small clones, following viremia. Large clones contained a bigger proportion of TEMRA cells, and over time the seven largest clones (approximately 2,000 cells) picked up aged and TEMRA cells and lost TCM cells. Because CD57 was not measured in the sequencing data, a conservative gene-based aging definition was used instead.

The chain couples TRBV7-2 to TRBJ2-1; the junction holds 8 bases that match TRBD2. The receptor was isolated from a female donor who had a heart transplant and CMV viremia. This specimen was CMV peptide-activated CD4+ and CD8+ T cells sorted from blood, taken at five time points, pooled. The cell subset or site label of this sample denotes: sorted CD8+CD137+ and CD4+CD154+ T cells after around 12 h CMV IE-1 peptide stimulation. At the DNA level, the sequence is TGTGCCAGCAGCCAACGGGGGGGCCTTAACAATGAGCAGTTCTTC. Its protein product is CASSQRGGLNNEQFF.